The rows below give T cell receptor beta chains drawn from one sample of a study of molecular identifiers for immune sequencing clone quantification. MiXCR, applied by TCRdb to the PCR reads, yields one record per CDR3 protein. This sample has nearly 650,000 distinct CDR3 sequences, with about 25% found just once. The sample comprised naive CD8+ T cells from blood, with Jurkat cell RNA spiked in. The receptors here all came from a human donor in good health. Some libraries in this study had Jurkat cell RNA spiked in. CDR3s include the opening cysteine and the closing phenylalanine or tryptophan. Fields, in order: D gene, V gene, J gene, clone size, CDR3 DNA, CDR3 protein. The D gene is left open where the match is weak. Clone sizes are given selectively: once, few, many, or a class where the clone is expanded.

NA	TRBV4-1	TRBJ1-1	many	TGCGCCAGCAGCCCCCCAACGAACACTGAAGCTTTCTTT	CASSPPTNTEAFF
NA	TRBV7-2	TRBJ2-3	many	TGTGCCAGCAGCTTAGCGCCACTCCGGGATACGCAGTATTTT	CASSLAPLRDTQYF
NA	TRBV5-1	TRBJ2-7	many	TGCGCCAGCAGAAAGGGTCCCGAGCAGTACTTC	CASRKGPEQYF
NA	TRBV28	TRBJ2-5	many	TGTGCCAGCAGTTTTGGCGGGACCCAGTACTTC	CASSFGGTQYF
NA	TRBV28	TRBJ2-1	NA	TGTGCCAGCAGCCCCGATTGGGGGGACTCCTACAATGAGCAGTTCTTC	CASSPDWGDSYNEQFF
NA	TRBV11-2	TRBJ2-3	many	TGTGCCAGCAGTTTAGTCCTAGATACGCAGTATTTT	CASSLVLDTQYF
TRBD2	TRBV6-2/TRBV6-3	TRBJ2-1	many	TGTGCCAGCAGTTACTCTACTAGCGGGGTAAATGAGCAGTTCTTC	CASSYSTSGVNEQFF
NA	TRBV4-1	TRBJ1-1	NA	TGCGCCAGCAGCCAAGAGAGGAACACTGAAGCTTTCTTT	CASSQERNTEAFF
NA	TRBV6-5	TRBJ1-1	NA	TGTGCCAGCAGTTACTCTCTGCTGAACACTGAAGCTTTCTTT	CASSYSLLNTEAFF
NA	TRBV4-1	TRBJ1-5	many	TGCGCCAGCAGCCAGGAGGTTTTCCCCAATCAGCCCCAGCATTTT	CASSQEVFPNQPQHF
NA	TRBV4-1	TRBJ1-1	NA	TGCGCCAGCAGCCAAGAGCCCACAGGGAGCGCTGAAGCTTTCTTT	CASSQEPTGSAEAFF
NA	TRBV10-3	TRBJ1-4	NA	TGTGCCATCAGTGATTTAGACAGGACGGAAAAACTGTTTTTT	CAISDLDRTEKLFF
NA	TRBV7-6	TRBJ2-7	NA	TGTGCCAGCAGCTTAGGACAAGGGGCCCCCTCCGAGCAGTCCTTC	CASSLGQGAPSEQSF
NA	TRBV12-3/TRBV12-4	TRBJ1-4	many	TGTGCCAGCAGTTTGTACGGAAGAAATGAAAAACTGTTTTTT	CASSLYGRNEKLFF
TRBD2	TRBV4-3	TRBJ2-3	many	TGCGCCAGCAGCCAAGGCTTAAGCGGGGGGGCCCTGGGAGAAGATACGCAGTATTTT	CASSQGLSGGALGEDTQYF
NA	TRBV27	TRBJ2-7	few	TGTGCCAGCAGTCAAGCCTGGGGAAGCGGGTACGAGCAGTACTTC	CASSQAWGSGYEQYF